This T cell receptor beta chain came from a study of graft-versus-host responses after intestinal transplantation. Study summary: Tacrolimus and steroids were given for about three years to all recipients after anti-thymocyte globulin induction. Study-level results: The study found high graft-versus-host to host-versus-graft clonal ratios in allografts of patients with graft-donor T cell macrochimerism.

The protocol was immunoSEQ multiplex PCR, while the TCRdb copy is restricted to in-frame clones and leaves out a portion. Of approximately 40,000 clones listed, 91% are singletons. In regard to this clone: Its antigen is undetermined.

This CDR3 spans 15 amino acids. Germline CDR1 reads MNHNY; CDR2 reads SVGAGI (reference sequence). The ends lost 3 bases at V and 9 bases at J; junction bases unmatched: 6. Specimen: PBMCs, collected 300 to 320 days after intestinal transplant. The sequence was collected from a human patient who received an intestinal transplant, so some T cells may come from the graft donor. The chain combines TRBV6-6 with TRBJ2-1; 12 bases agree with TRBD2. In DNA, the CDR3 is TGTGCCAGCAGTTATCAGACTAGCGGGAGAAGTGAGCAGTTCTTC. Translation gives CASSYQTSGRSEQFF.